Presented here are 13 T cell receptor beta chains from one specimen sequenced in a study of blood T cell repertoires in COVID-19. Profiling relied on immunoSEQ multiplex PCR, and the TCRdb table lists in-frame clones only, not all of them. This table has under 30,000 clones, approximately 80% appearing once. What was sequenced was peripheral blood. The receptor source for this set is a human donor in a cohort sampled during active COVID-19.

V usage is TRBV13 and J usage is TRBJ2-7, with a tentative D call TRBD2 (6 bases). Germline loops: CDR1 PRHDT, CDR2 FYEKMQ (reference sequence). Trimming took 4 bases from V and 4 from J, leaving 23 bases between them. This CDR3 has 17 amino acids. CDR3: CASSSLEGSPEAYEQYF. The CDR3 coding sequence is TGTGCCAGCAGCTCCTTGGAGGGTAGCCCGGAGGCGTACGAGCAGTACTTC. The whole variable domain, filled in from reference TRBV13 and TRBJ2-7, reads AAGVIQSPRHLIKEKRETATLKCYPIPRHDTVYWYQQGPGQDPQFLISFYEKMQSDKGSIPDRFSAQQFSDYHSELNMSSLELGDSALYFCASSSLEGSPEAYEQYFGPGTRLTVT.

This chain links TRBV19 with TRBJ1-1; TRBD1 matches at 8 bases. Looked up from germline, CDR1 is LNHDA and CDR2 is SQIVND (reference sequence). This CDR3 contains 15 residues. The V segment lost 2 bases and the J segment 6 bases; nucleotides outside the gene matches: 8. The CDR3 loop is CASSINPTRGPEAFF. CDR3 in DNA: TGTGCCAGTAGTATAAACCCCACCAGGGGGCCTGAAGCTTTCTTT.

The chain uses TRBV19 and TRBJ1-1; possible D gene TRBD1, 6 bases. Deletions cut 4 bases from V and 0 bases from J, with 15 bases between. This CDR3 contains 16 residues. Germline V gene sequence: CDR1 LNHDA, CDR2 SQIVND (reference sequence). In DNA form, the CDR3 reads TGTGCCAGTAGTACCGGACAGAGAATTATGAACACTGAAGCTTTCTTT. Protein sequence: CASSTGQRIMNTEAFF.

The rearrangement uses TRBV9 and TRBJ2-5; the D gene is possibly TRBD1 (6 bases). Trimming removed 4 bases at V and 4 bases at J, with 14 bases between. This CDR3 contains 14 residues. CDR1 SGDLS and CDR2 YYNGEE come from the germline V gene. CDR3 protein: CASSSFQGTETQYF. Here the CDR3 DNA reads TGTGCCAGCAGCAGCTTCCAGGGGACAGAGACCCAGTACTTC.

The genes are TRBV5-1 and TRBJ2-5; 9 bases match TRBD2. CDR1 and CDR2 (germline): SGHRS, YFSETQ. CDR3 length: 16 residues. V was pared by 3 bases and J by 2 bases, with 8 bases of the junction left unmatched. CDR3 amino acids: CASSSSGLAKQETQYF. The CDR3 nucleotides read TGCGCCAGCAGCTCCTCCGGACTAGCGAAACAAGAGACCCAGTACTTC.

This rearrangement joins TRBV28 to TRBJ1-4; no clear D. Germline values: CDR1 MDHEN, CDR2 SYDVKM. Trimming pared 5 bases from V and 5 bases from J, leaving 9 bases between. The CDR3 sequence is 13 residues long. The CDR3 DNA reads as TGTGCCAGCAGTCGCGGGAGGAATGAAAAACTGTTTTTT. Translated, it gives CASSRGRNEKLFF.

The rearrangement joins TRBV11-2 to TRBJ2-7, with 7 positions matching TRBD2. The germline V gene encodes CDR1 SGHAT and CDR2 FQNNGV. CDR3 size: 16 residues. V dropped 4 bases and J dropped 1; count of bases not matched to a gene: 10. The CDR3 sequence: CASSSVRGGRSYEQYF. DNA of the CDR3: TGTGCCAGCAGCTCCGTCCGGGGCGGGAGATCCTACGAGCAGTACTTC.

A few counts support this clone. The chain joins TRBV7-2 to TRBJ1-3, with D hard to call. V lost 4 bases, J lost 7 bases, and 5 bases lay in between. The CDR3 covers 11 residues. Germline CDR1 reads SGHTA; CDR2 reads FQGNSA. The CDR3 region is CASSSFNTIYF. The CDR3 region has the DNA TGTGCCAGCAGCTCATTCAACACCATATATTTT.

This clone was found a few times. V gene TRBV4-1 combines with J gene TRBJ1-3; 7 nucleotides line up with TRBD1. The CDR3 has 17 residues. Per germline, CDR1 MGHRA and CDR2 YSYEKL. The V gene end was trimmed by 3 bases and the J gene end by 0 bases; junction bases not matched to a gene: 8. CDR3 protein: CASSQNAGGNSGNTIYF. The CDR3 DNA reads TGCGCCAGCAGCCAGAATGCAGGGGGGAACTCTGGAAACACCATATATTTT.

This clone was detected only a few times. This sequence joins TRBV12-5 and TRBJ1-3; D gene unclear. V shed 2 bases and J shed 0 bases, with 5 bases lying between them. CDR1 LGHNT and CDR2 FRNRAP come from the germline V gene. This CDR3 region has 14 residues. The DNA of the CDR3 is TGTGCTAGTGGTTTGATAGCCTCTGGAAACACCATATATTTT. Encoded protein: CASGLIASGNTIYF.

This clone was picked up a small number of times. The J gene is TRBJ1-1, the V gene TRBV3-1 (or the pseudogene TRBV3-2), with a weak D call TRBD1 (6 bases). The V end lost 5 bases, the J end lost 7 bases, and 8 bases lay between the germline ends. The germline V gene has CDR1 LGHDT and CDR2 YNNKEL (reference sequence). This CDR3 is 11 amino acids long. DNA for the CDR3: TGTGCCAGCAGCGAGGACAGTGAAGCTTTCTTT. This translates into CASSEDSEAFF.

This clone was seen just once. The rearrangement links TRBV28 to TRBJ2-7; the match to TRBD1 covers 7 bases. The J segment lost 3 bases and the V segment lost 4 bases, leaving 6 bases of the junction unmatched. The CDR3 length is 14 residues. Germline CDR1 is MDHEN and CDR2 is SYDVKM. In DNA, the CDR3 is TGTGCCAGCAGTTACGGGACAGATTACTACGAGCAGTACTTC. Protein product: CASSYGTDYYEQYF. Combining the CDR3 with reference TRBV28 and TRBJ2-7 gives the whole variable domain DVKVTQSSRYLVKRTGEKVFLECVQDMDHENMFWYRQDPGLGLRLIYFSYDVKMKEKGDIPEGYSVSREKKERFSLILESASTNQTSMYLCASSYGTDYYEQYFGPGTRLTVT.

This chain uses TRBV30 with TRBJ2-2; D is possibly TRBD1 (6 bases). Between the trimmed V and J ends, which lost 4 bases and 0 bases, there was a span of 9 bases. Germline lookup yields CDR1 GTSNPN and CDR2 SVGIG (reference sequence). CDR3 length: 14 amino acids. This chain's CDR3 is CAWKGVPNTGELFF. The CDR3 region has the DNA TGTGCCTGGAAGGGGGTACCGAACACCGGGGAGCTGTTTTTT.